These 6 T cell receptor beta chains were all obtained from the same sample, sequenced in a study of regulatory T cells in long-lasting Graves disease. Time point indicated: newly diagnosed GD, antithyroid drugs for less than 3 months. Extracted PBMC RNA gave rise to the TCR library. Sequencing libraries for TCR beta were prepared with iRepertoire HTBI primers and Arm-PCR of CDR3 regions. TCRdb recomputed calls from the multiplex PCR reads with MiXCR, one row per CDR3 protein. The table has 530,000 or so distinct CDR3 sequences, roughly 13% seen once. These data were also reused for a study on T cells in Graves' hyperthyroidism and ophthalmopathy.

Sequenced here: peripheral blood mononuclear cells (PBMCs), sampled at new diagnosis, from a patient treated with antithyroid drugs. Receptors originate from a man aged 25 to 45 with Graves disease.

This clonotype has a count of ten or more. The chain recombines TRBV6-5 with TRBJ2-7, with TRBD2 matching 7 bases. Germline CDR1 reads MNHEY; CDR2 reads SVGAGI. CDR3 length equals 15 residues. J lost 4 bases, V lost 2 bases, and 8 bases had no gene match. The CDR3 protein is CASSYGAGRQYEQYF. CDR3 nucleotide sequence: TGTGCCAGCAGTTACGGAGCGGGAAGGCAATACGAGCAGTACTTC.

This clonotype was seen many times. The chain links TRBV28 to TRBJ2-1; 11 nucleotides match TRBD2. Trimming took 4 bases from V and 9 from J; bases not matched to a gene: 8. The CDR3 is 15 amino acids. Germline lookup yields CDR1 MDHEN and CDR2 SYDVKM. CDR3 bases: TGTGCCAGCAGTTCCGCCGGGACTAGCGGTGGTGAGCAGTTCTTC. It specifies CASSSAGTSGGEQFF.

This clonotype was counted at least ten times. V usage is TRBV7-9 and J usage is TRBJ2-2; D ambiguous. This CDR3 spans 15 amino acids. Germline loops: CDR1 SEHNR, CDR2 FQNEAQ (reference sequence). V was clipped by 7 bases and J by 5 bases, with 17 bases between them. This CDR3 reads CASTRPRTVTGELFF. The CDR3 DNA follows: TGTGCCAGCACCCGCCCCCGGACGGTGACCGGGGAGCTGTTTTTT. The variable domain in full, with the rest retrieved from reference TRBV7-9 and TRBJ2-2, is DTGVSQNPRHKITKRGQNVTFRCDPISEHNRLYWYRQTLGQGPEFLTYFQNEAQLEKSRLLSDRFSAERPKGSFSTLEIQRTEQGDSAMYLCASTRPRTVTGELFFGEGSRLTVL.

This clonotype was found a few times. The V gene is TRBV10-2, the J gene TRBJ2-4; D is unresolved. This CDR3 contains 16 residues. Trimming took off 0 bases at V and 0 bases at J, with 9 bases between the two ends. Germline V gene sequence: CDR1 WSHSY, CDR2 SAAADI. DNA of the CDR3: TGCGCCAGCAGTGAGTCTGAGCAAATAGCCAAAAACATTCAGTACTTC. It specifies CASSESEQIAKNIQYF.

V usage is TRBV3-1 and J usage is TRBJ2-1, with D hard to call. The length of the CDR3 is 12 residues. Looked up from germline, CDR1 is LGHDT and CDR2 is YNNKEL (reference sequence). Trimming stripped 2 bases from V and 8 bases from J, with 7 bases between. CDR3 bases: TGTGCCAGCAGCCAAACAGTCCATGAGCAGTTCTTC. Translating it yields CASSQTVHEQFF.

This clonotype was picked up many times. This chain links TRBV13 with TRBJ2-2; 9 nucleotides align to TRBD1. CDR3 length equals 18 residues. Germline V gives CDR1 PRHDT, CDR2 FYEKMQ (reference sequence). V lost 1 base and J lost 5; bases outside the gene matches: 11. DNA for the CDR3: TGTGCCAGCAGCTTAGACGGGACAGGGTCGAGGCGAACCGGGGAGCTGTTTTTT. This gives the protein CASSLDGTGSRRTGELFF.